These T cell receptor beta chains were read from a single sample in a study of T cell responses to AZD1222 COVID-19 vaccine. This table comes from immunoSEQ multiplex PCR, and its TCRdb copy is limited to in-frame clones, with some not included. The data hold approximately 150,000 clones, with roughly nine tenths observed a single time. The material sequenced was peripheral blood, taken on day 0 of AZD1222 vaccination. These receptors all stem from an adult in good health. Each CDR3 is given with its conserved first and last residue. A D gene is named only where the DNA matches it firmly. The size of a clone is reported for some rows only, either as once, few or many, or as a class for expanded clones.

J,size,V,D,CDR3,DNA
TRBJ2-5,NA,TRBV5-1,TRBD1,CASSHRGYQETQYF,TGCGCCAGCAGCCACAGGGGGTATCAAGAGACCCAGTACTTC
TRBJ2-7,NA,TRBV14,TRBD2,CASSQDFSGRNFYEQYF,TGTGCCAGCAGCCAAGATTTTAGCGGGAGGAATTTTTACGAGCAGTACTTC
TRBJ1-1,NA,TRBV19,TRBD1,CASSPTGGREAFF,TGTGCCAGTAGTCCGACAGGGGGTCGCGAAGCTTTCTTT
TRBJ1-1,NA,TRBV6-2/TRBV6-3,NA,CASSYIIWGSDYTEAFF,TGTGCCAGCAGTTACATTATATGGGGTTCCGATTACACTGAAGCTTTCTTT
TRBJ2-3,NA,TRBV6-4,TRBD2,CASSASGSTDTQYF,TGTGCCAGCAGTGCTAGCGGGAGCACAGATACGCAGTATTTT
TRBJ2-5,few,TRBV6-5,TRBD1,CATIPGRQGRETQYF,TGTGCCACCATACCGGGGCGACAGGGAAGGGAGACCCAGTACTTC
TRBJ1-3,NA,TRBV11-2,NA,CASSLVLTENTIYF,TGTGCCAGCAGCTTAGTGCTGACGGAAAACACCATATATTTT
TRBJ2-5,NA,TRBV2,TRBD1,CASSEARTGEETQYF,TGTGCCAGCAGTGAAGCCAGAACAGGGGAAGAGACCCAGTACTTC
TRBJ2-5,NA,TRBV5-1,NA,CASSLLPTSGETQYF,TGCGCCAGCAGCTTGCTTCCTACCTCCGGAGAGACCCAGTACTTC
TRBJ1-1,NA,TRBV6-5,NA,CASSSSGVGGTEAFF,TGTGCCAGCAGTTCCTCAGGGGTGGGTGGCACTGAAGCTTTCTTT
TRBJ2-3,once,TRBV18,NA,CASSPPSGLRTDTQYF,TGTGCCAGCTCACCACCGTCCGGACTACGCACAGATACGCAGTATTTT
TRBJ2-7,NA,TRBV4-1,TRBD2,CASSQFYVTGLAGGTYEQYF,TGCGCCAGCAGCCAATTTTACGTTACGGGACTAGCGGGGGGGACCTACGAGCAGTACTTC
TRBJ2-5,NA,TRBV5-8,NA,CASSLGAYRQETQYF,TGTGCCAGCAGCTTGGGTGCCTACCGTCAAGAGACCCAGTACTTC
TRBJ2-1,NA,TRBV19,TRBD1,CASSDLRGQEQFF,TGTGCCAGTAGCGATCTCCGGGGACAGGAGCAGTTCTTC
TRBJ2-4,NA,TRBV27,NA,CASSPTGAPLAKNIQYF,TGTGCCAGCAGCCCGACCGGCGCACCGCTAGCCAAAAACATTCAGTACTTC
TRBJ1-1,NA,TRBV30,NA,CAVGPRAGTEAFF,TGTGCTGTCGGACCCAGGGCGGGCACTGAAGCTTTCTTT
TRBJ2-7,few,TRBV6-5,NA,CASTLAGSSYEQYF,TGTGCCAGCACCTTGGCGGGGAGCTCCTACGAGCAGTACTTC
TRBJ1-1,NA,TRBV15,TRBD1,CATSRDRGRIHTEAFF,TGTGCCACCAGCAGGGACAGGGGGCGCATTCACACTGAAGCTTTCTTT
TRBJ1-6,NA,TRBV7-2,NA,CASGTLGALHF,TGTGCCAGCGGGACATTGGGAGCCCTCCACTTT
TRBJ1-6,NA,TRBV27,TRBD1,CASSLLRTGANSYNSPLHF,TGTGCCAGCAGTTTATTGAGGACAGGGGCCAACTCCTATAATTCACCCCTCCACTTT
TRBJ2-5,NA,TRBV12-3/TRBV12-4,NA,CASSLGETQYF,TGTGCCAGCAGTTTAGGTGAGACCCAGTACTTC
TRBJ1-2,few,TRBV5-1,NA,CASSYTSLDYGYTF,TGCGCCAGCAGCTATACAAGCCTTGACTATGGCTACACCTTC
TRBJ1-4,NA,TRBV28,NA,CASSLGTPEKLFF,TGTGCCAGCAGTCTTGGGACGCCTGAAAAACTGTTTTTT
TRBJ1-1,NA,TRBV6-6,NA,CASRGLLHTEAFF,TGTGCCAGCAGGGGTTTGCTACACACTGAAGCTTTCTTT
TRBJ1-6,NA,TRBV27,TRBD1,CASRLGLTGGAYNSPLHF,TGTGCCAGCAGATTGGGGTTGACAGGGGGCGCTTATAATTCACCCCTCCACTTT
TRBJ2-7,NA,TRBV19,NA,CASSIVVDGEQYF,TGTGCCAGTAGTATAGTGGTGGATGGCGAGCAGTACTTC
TRBJ1-3,NA,TRBV2,NA,CASRAFRTKAGNTIYF,TGTGCCAGCAGGGCGTTTCGGACCAAGGCTGGAAACACCATATATTTT
TRBJ2-1,once,TRBV18,TRBD1,CASSPPRRQGYNEQFF,TGTGCCAGCTCACCACCGAGGCGACAGGGCTACAATGAGCAGTTCTTC
TRBJ1-6,NA,TRBV5-1,NA,CASSGGDFNNSPLHF,TGCGCCAGCAGCGGGGGGGATTTTAATAATTCACCCCTCCACTTT
TRBJ1-4,NA,TRBV5-1,NA,CASSLVVTSANEKLFF,TGCGCCAGCAGCTTGGTAGTTACTTCGGCTAATGAAAAACTGTTTTTT
TRBJ2-3,NA,TRBV9,TRBD2,CASSVAPLGSGEVTDTQYF,TGTGCCAGCAGCGTAGCCCCTCTCGGTAGCGGGGAGGTAACAGATACGCAGTATTTT
TRBJ1-4,NA,TRBV24-1,NA,CATSDSQTGLNEKLFF,TGTGCCACCAGTGATTCCCAGACAGGCCTTAATGAAAAACTGTTTTTT
TRBJ2-1,NA,TRBV9,TRBD2,CASSVDGRAGDEQFF,TGTGCCAGCAGCGTTGACGGGAGGGCCGGGGATGAGCAGTTCTTC
TRBJ1-1,NA,TRBV28,NA,CASSLWAGRGGAFF,TGTGCCAGCAGTTTATGGGCAGGCCGGGGGGGAGCTTTCTTT
TRBJ2-3,NA,TRBV4-2,NA,CASSQTDEHTDTQYF,TGTGCCAGCAGCCAAACGGATGAGCACACAGATACGCAGTATTTT
TRBJ1-5,once,TRBV12-5,NA,CASGPGGAGNQPQHF,TGTGCTAGTGGACCCGGGGGGGCCGGGAATCAGCCCCAGCATTTT
TRBJ2-1,NA,TRBV9,NA,CASSPRLAGEQFF,TGTGCCAGCAGCCCCCGGTTGGCGGGAGAGCAGTTCTTC
TRBJ2-2,NA,TRBV25-1,NA,CASSELDGELFF,TGTGCCAGCAGTGAATTGGACGGGGAGCTGTTTTTT
TRBJ2-3,few,TRBV6-4,NA,CASSGGATTDTQYF,TGTGCCAGCAGTGGGGGGGCCACGACAGATACGCAGTATTTT
TRBJ2-1,NA,TRBV28,TRBD2,CASSSPGTSGRLNEQFF,TGTGCCAGCAGTTCCCCCGGGACTAGCGGGAGGTTGAATGAGCAGTTCTTC
TRBJ2-1,few,TRBV19,NA,CASSIDRGRDEQFF,TGTGCCAGTAGTATAGATCGGGGGCGAGATGAGCAGTTCTTC
TRBJ2-7,NA,TRBV27,TRBD1,CASSRTGSSYEQYF,TGTGCCAGCAGTCGGACAGGGAGCTCCTACGAGCAGTACTTC
TRBJ1-6,NA,TRBV30,TRBD1,CAWSVGTVERSPLHF,TGTGCCTGGAGTGTGGGGACAGTGGAGAGGTCACCCCTCCACTTT
TRBJ1-1,NA,TRBV21-1,NA,CASSKARDTPSTEAFF,TGTGCCAGCAGCAAAGCACGGGACACCCCCAGCACTGAAGCTTTCTTT
TRBJ2-1,NA,TRBV5-1,NA,CASSWGAGSNEQFF,TGCGCCAGCAGCTGGGGGGCAGGGAGCAATGAGCAGTTCTTC
TRBJ2-3,NA,TRBV19,NA,CASSPDSTDTQYF,TGTGCCAGTAGTCCCGACAGCACAGATACGCAGTATTTT
TRBJ1-5,NA,TRBV19,TRBD1,CASSIDLVGTGLQPQHF,TGTGCCAGTAGTATAGATCTGGTGGGGACAGGGCTTCAGCCCCAGCATTTT
TRBJ1-1,NA,TRBV7-3,TRBD1,CASSRDRGRGTEAFF,TGTGCCAGCAGCCGGGACAGGGGGCGAGGCACTGAAGCTTTCTTT
TRBJ1-4,NA,TRBV9,TRBD1,CASSVGDRGFPTNEKLFF,TGTGCCAGCAGCGTAGGGGACAGGGGGTTTCCAACTAATGAAAAACTGTTTTTT
TRBJ1-1,NA,TRBV28,NA,CASSFPFGNTEAFF,TGTGCCAGCAGTTTCCCATTTGGGAACACTGAAGCTTTCTTT
TRBJ2-5,NA,TRBV18,NA,CASSPGDVTAGKTQYF,TGTGCCAGCTCACCGGGAGATGTGACAGCCGGAAAGACCCAGTACTTC
TRBJ2-5,NA,TRBV7-9,NA,CASSLAGTTVETQYF,TGTGCCAGCAGCTTAGCGGGGACCACCGTGGAGACCCAGTACTTC
TRBJ1-5,NA,TRBV12-5,NA,CASGFPEQPQHF,TGTGCTAGTGGTTTCCCGGAGCAGCCCCAGCATTTT
TRBJ1-3,NA,TRBV16,NA,CASSATGIPTLSGNTIYF,TGTGCCAGCAGCGCTACAGGGATCCCCACTCTTTCTGGAAACACCATATATTTT